This TCR beta chain emerged from a study of blood T cell repertoires in COVID-19. Study context: The United States, Italy and Spain provided the acute and convalescent COVID-19 samples. PBMCs, B-cell-depleted T cells, or T cells were the source of the cDNA or gDNA that made up the material.

The CDR3 runs to 13 residues. The germline CDR1 and CDR2 sequences are MNHEY and SMNVEV (reference sequence). V was trimmed by 3 bases and J by 6 bases, leaving 12 bases between them. Original data processing: Amplifying reference gene primers gave estimates of nucleated cell counts. The assay was immunoSEQ multiplex PCR, and TCRdb's table has in-frame clones only and misses some. V, J and clone size are those of that table, while D and trimming were read from the DNA. The data contain some 250,000 clones, around 86% of them singletons. Sequencing input: peripheral blood. The chain is built from TRBV27 and TRBJ2-7, with D perhaps matching TRBD2 (6 bases). This clonotype was sampled from a woman aged 70 to 79 with active or convalescent COVID-19. As DNA, the CDR3 is TGTGCCAGCAGTTTCCTCCCCGGGGGCGAGCAGTACTTC. This translates into CASSFLPGGEQYF.